These 20 T cell receptor beta chains were all obtained from the same sample, sequenced in a study of blood T cells in healthy people across ages. For the second PCR, which ran for roughly 6 to 12 cycles, a sample-barcoded 5' primer and a J-beta primer mix were used. In TCRdb, the 5' RACE reads were re-called with MiXCR into one record per CDR3 protein. The sample includes 1 million or so distinct CDR3 sequences, 45% of them seen just once. The material sequenced was blood. The receptors shown here come from a woman aged 55-69 years in good health.

This clonotype was observed many times. The CDR3 nucleotides read TGTGCCAGCAGCTCGACAGGGAACACTGAAGCTTTCTTT. Protein product: CASSSTGNTEAFF. The chain links TRBV12-3 or TRBV12-4 to TRBJ1-1; D perhaps matches TRBD1 (6 bases). This CDR3 contains 13 residues. The V gene lost 6 bases and the J gene lost 1 base, with 9 bases spanning the gap.

This clonotype was recorded a few times. At one of its ends the junction is not consistent with the germline gene, which may arise from a read error. V is TRBV18 and J is TRBJ2-1, with a weak D call TRBD1 (6 bases). The length of the CDR3 is 20 residues. Germline V gene data show CDR1 as KGHSH and CDR2 as LQKENI. This CDR3 is CASSPPPGVNRFGSYNEQFF. Written as DNA, the CDR3 is TGTGCCAGCTCGCCACCTCCAGGGGTAAATCGTTTTGGCTCCTACAATGAGCAGTTCTTC.

The chain uses TRBV7-6 and TRBJ2-3, with a weak D call TRBD2 (6 bases). CDR3 length: 13 amino acids. V was cut by 4 bases and J by 4 bases, with 9 bases left in between. Germline lookup yields CDR1 SGHVS and CDR2 FNYEAQ. In nucleotides, the CDR3 is TGTGCCAGCAGCTGCAGGGAGGCAGATACGCAGTATTTT. Residues: CASSCREADTQYF.

The gene calls are TRBV7-2 and TRBJ1-1; D is unclear. Germline V gene data show CDR1 as SGHTA and CDR2 as FQGNSA. The CDR3 contains 14 residues. V was pared by 1 base and J by 2 bases, with 8 bases between. The CDR3 DNA reads TGTGCCAGCAGCTTAGTTCGCGGCAACACTGAAGCTTTCTTT. Translating gives CASSLVRGNTEAFF. Full variable domain (missing parts from reference TRBV7-2 and TRBJ1-1): GAGVSQSPSNKVTEKGKDVELRCDPISGHTALYWYRQSLGQGLEFLIYFQGNSAPDKSGLPSDRFSAERTGGSVSTLTIQRTQQEDSAVYLCASSLVRGNTEAFFGQGTRLTVV.

The genes are TRBV12-3 or TRBV12-4 and TRBJ1-2, with D possibly being TRBD1 (6 bases). The length of the CDR3 is 15 residues. V dropped 4 bases and J dropped 0 bases, with 12 bases sitting between them. CDR3 sequence: CASSYTGQTNYGYTF. CDR3 nucleotide sequence: TGTGCCAGCAGTTATACCGGACAGACTAACTATGGCTACACCTTC.

The rearrangement joins TRBV3-1 to TRBJ2-7, with 8 bases aligning to TRBD2. The CDR3 is 18 amino acids. V was pared by 2 bases and J by 6 bases, with 18 bases of the junction left unmatched. Germline V gives CDR1 LGHDT, CDR2 YNNKEL (reference sequence). CDR3 loop: CASSQSTPERELDSEQYF. Written as DNA, the CDR3 is TGTGCCAGCAGCCAATCAACGCCGGAGCGGGAGCTCGACTCCGAGCAGTACTTC.

This clonotype was found many times. This chain uses TRBV2 with TRBJ2-7; D unclear. V gave up 1 base and J gave up 3 bases, with 10 bases separating them. CDR3 length: 14 residues. Germline CDR1 SNHLY, CDR2 FYNNEI. For the CDR3, the DNA is TGTGCCAGCAGTGAAGACCTGCGGAGCTACGAGCAGTACTTC. Amino acids: CASSEDLRSYEQYF. The full variable domain, its missing parts supplied by reference TRBV2 and TRBJ2-7, is EPEVTQTPSHQVTQMGQEVILRCVPISNHLYFYWYRQILGQKVEFLVSFYNNEISEKSEIFDDQFSVERPDGSNFTLKIRSTKLEDSAMYFCASSEDLRSYEQYFGPGTRLTVT.

CDR3 nucleotide sequence: TGTGCCAGCAGCCACACTAGCGGGAGCTCGAATGAGCAGTTCTTC. This sequence encodes CASSHTSGSSNEQFF. The chain uses TRBV3-1 and TRBJ2-1; TRBD2 matches at 11 bases. Trimming removed 3 bases from V and 7 bases from J; junction bases left unmatched: 5. The CDR3 contains 15 residues. Germline V CDR1 and CDR2: LGHDT, YNNKEL (reference sequence).

The chain uses TRBV27 and TRBJ2-4, with D perhaps matching TRBD2 (5 bases). This CDR3 is built from 18 residues. Trimming left V 5 bases short and J 1 base short, with 21 bases between. Germline V CDR1 and CDR2: MNHEY, SMNVEV (reference sequence). CDR3 amino acids: CASSHRTGTSGAKNIQYF. The CDR3 nucleotides are TGTGCCAGCAGTCATCGGACGGGAACTTCTGGGGCCAAAAACATTCAGTACTTC.

This clonotype was recorded at least ten times. The chain uses TRBV20-1 and TRBJ2-1, with D tentatively TRBD1 (5 bases). V gave up 8 bases and J gave up 6 bases, with 14 bases separating them. Germline V CDR1 and CDR2: DFQATT, SNEGSKA (reference sequence). The CDR3 has 12 amino acids. The CDR3 spells CSPQGLANEQFF. Written as DNA, the CDR3 is TGCAGTCCGCAGGGTTTGGCCAATGAGCAGTTCTTC.

V and J are TRBV5-6 and TRBJ2-5, with unresolved D. This CDR3 comprises 16 residues. Germline CDR1 is SGHDT and CDR2 is YYEEEE. The V end was cut by 0 bases, the J end by 0 bases, with 12 bases between. DNA of the CDR3: TGTGCCAGCAGCTTGGCCAGTGCCCGGTACCAAGAGACCCAGTACTTC. Protein: CASSLASARYQETQYF.

This sequence joins TRBV12-3 or TRBV12-4 and TRBJ1-2; TRBD1 matches at 7 bases. This CDR3 has 15 amino acids. V lost 0 bases to trimming and J lost 4 bases; unmatched junction nucleotides: 5. The CDR3 DNA follows: TGTGCCAGCAGTTTAGCGGACAGGAGATTCTATGGCTACACCTTC. This translates into CASSLADRRFYGYTF.

The V call is TRBV27, the J call TRBJ1-2; D is uncertain. V was clipped by 8 bases and J by 8 bases, with 21 bases between them. Germline CDR1 reads MNHEY; CDR2 reads SMNVEV (reference sequence). The CDR3 spans 14 residues. CDR3 in amino acids: CASRPEGEGGGYTF. In nucleotides, the CDR3 is TGTGCCAGCCGACCCGAGGGAGAGGGAGGAGGCTACACCTTC.

This clonotype was detected only a few times. The chain combines TRBV29-1 with TRBJ2-7; 8 bases align to TRBD1. V was pared by 4 bases and J by 2 bases, with 4 bases of the junction left unmatched. The length of the CDR3 is 13 residues. CDR1 and CDR2 from the germline V gene are SQVTM and ANQGSEA. CDR3 amino acids: CSVGWTGTYEQYF. Written as DNA, the CDR3 is TGCAGCGTTGGTTGGACAGGGACCTACGAGCAGTACTTC.

This clonotype appeared a few times. J is TRBJ2-3 and V is TRBV2, with unresolved D. This CDR3 region has 16 residues. Germline V gene sequence: CDR1 SNHLY, CDR2 FYNNEI. V was cut by 3 bases and J by 0 bases, with 13 bases left in between. CDR3 sequence: CASSDISASSTDTQYF. CDR3 bases: TGTGCCAGCAGTGACATTTCGGCGTCTAGCACAGATACGCAGTATTTT.

This clonotype has a handful of counts. The DNA for the CDR3 is TGTGCCAGCAGTGAAAACAGGGATCAAGAGACCCAGTACTTC. Protein sequence: CASSENRDQETQYF. The rearrangement links TRBV25-1 to TRBJ2-5; perhaps TRBD1 as D (6 bases). CDR1 is MGHDK and CDR2 is SYGVNS in the germline V gene. There are 14 residues in the CDR3. Between the trimmed V and J ends, which lost 2 bases and 2 bases, there was a span of 9 bases.

The chain has TRBV11-2 and TRBJ2-1; the match to TRBD2 covers 11 bases. Germline V gene data show CDR1 as SGHAT and CDR2 as FQNNGV. The CDR3 is made up of 17 amino acids. V lost 5 bases, J lost 2 bases, and 8 bases stayed unmatched. The CDR3 reads CASSPLAGGPPYNEQFF. CDR3 DNA sequence: TGTGCCAGCAGCCCCTTAGCGGGAGGGCCACCCTACAATGAGCAGTTCTTC.

V usage is TRBV6-5 and J usage is TRBJ2-5; D is perhaps TRBD1 or TRBD2 (5 bases each). Germline CDR1 is MNHEY and CDR2 is SVGAGI. The V end was cut by 0 bases, the J end by 5 bases, with 13 bases between. This CDR3 spans 15 amino acids. CDR3 residues: CASSYSRWGSETQYF. CDR3 coding DNA: TGTGCCAGCAGTTACTCGAGGTGGGGGTCGGAGACCCAGTACTTC.

V usage is TRBV20-1 and J usage is TRBJ2-5; D uncertain. V was cut by 1 base and J by 3 bases, with 6 bases left in between. This CDR3 region has 12 residues. Germline-derived CDR1 and CDR2 are DFQATT and SNEGSKA (reference sequence). The CDR3 protein is CSARGLEETQYF. CDR3 nucleotide sequence: TGCAGTGCTAGAGGGCTAGAAGAGACCCAGTACTTC.

This clonotype has only a few counts. CDR3 sequence: CASTIQQGGFYGYTF. CDR3 bases: TGTGCCAGCACCATTCAGCAGGGGGGGTTCTATGGCTACACCTTC. This chain uses TRBV5-4 with TRBJ1-2; 7 bases line up with TRBD1. From germline, CDR1 is SGHNT and CDR2 YYREEE (reference sequence). The CDR3 totals 15 residues. J lost 4 bases, V lost 6 bases, and 12 bases had no gene match.